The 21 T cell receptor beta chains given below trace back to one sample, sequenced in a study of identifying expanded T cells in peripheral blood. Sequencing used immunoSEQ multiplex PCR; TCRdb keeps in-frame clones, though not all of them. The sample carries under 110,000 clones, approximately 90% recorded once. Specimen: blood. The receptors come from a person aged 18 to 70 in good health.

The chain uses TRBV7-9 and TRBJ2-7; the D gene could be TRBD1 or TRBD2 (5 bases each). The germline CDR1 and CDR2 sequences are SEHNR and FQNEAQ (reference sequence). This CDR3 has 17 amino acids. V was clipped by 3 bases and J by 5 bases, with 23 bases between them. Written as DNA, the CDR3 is TGTGCCAGCAGCTTTGGACCCGGCGAGGGGCTCCACCACGAGCAGTACTTC. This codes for CASSFGPGEGLHHEQYF.

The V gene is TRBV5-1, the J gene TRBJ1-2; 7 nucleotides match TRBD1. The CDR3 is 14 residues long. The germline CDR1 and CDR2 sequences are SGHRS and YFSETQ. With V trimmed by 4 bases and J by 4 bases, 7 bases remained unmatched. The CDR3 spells CASSLGQAPYGYTF. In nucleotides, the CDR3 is TGCGCCAGCAGCCTCGGACAGGCTCCCTATGGCTACACCTTC. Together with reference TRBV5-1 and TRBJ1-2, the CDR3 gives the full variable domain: KAGVTQTPRYLIKTRGQQVTLSCSPISGHRSVSWYQQTPGQGLQFLFEYFSETQRNKGNFPGRFSGRQFSNSRSEMNVSTLELGDSALYLCASSLGQAPYGYTFGSGTRLTVV.

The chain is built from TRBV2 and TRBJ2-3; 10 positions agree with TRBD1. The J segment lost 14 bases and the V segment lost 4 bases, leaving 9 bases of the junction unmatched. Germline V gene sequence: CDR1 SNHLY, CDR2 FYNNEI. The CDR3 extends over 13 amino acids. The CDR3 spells CASSGLGTGERYF. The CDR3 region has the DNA TGTGCCAGCAGTGGCCTCGGGACAGGGGAGAGGTATTTT. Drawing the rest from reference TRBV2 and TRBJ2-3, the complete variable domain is EPEVTQTPSHQVTQMGQEVILRCVPISNHLYFYWYRQILGQKVEFLVSFYNNEISEKSEIFDDQFSVERPDGSNFTLKIRSTKLEDSAMYFCASSGLGTGERYFGPGTRLTVL.

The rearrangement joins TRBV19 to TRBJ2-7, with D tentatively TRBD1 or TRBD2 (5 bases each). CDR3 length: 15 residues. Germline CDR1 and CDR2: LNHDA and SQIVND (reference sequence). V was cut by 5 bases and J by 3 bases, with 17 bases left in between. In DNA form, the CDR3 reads TGTGCCAGTAGTGCGTCCGGGACCGGCCTCTACGAGCAGTACTTC. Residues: CASSASGTGLYEQYF.

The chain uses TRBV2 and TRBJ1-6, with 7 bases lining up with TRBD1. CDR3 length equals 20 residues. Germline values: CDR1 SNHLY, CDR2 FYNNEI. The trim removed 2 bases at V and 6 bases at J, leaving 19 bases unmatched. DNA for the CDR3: TGTGCCAGCAGTGAAATCTCCATACGGGGAGGGGGCAAGGGTAATTCACCCCTCCACTTT. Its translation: CASSEISIRGGGKGNSPLHF.

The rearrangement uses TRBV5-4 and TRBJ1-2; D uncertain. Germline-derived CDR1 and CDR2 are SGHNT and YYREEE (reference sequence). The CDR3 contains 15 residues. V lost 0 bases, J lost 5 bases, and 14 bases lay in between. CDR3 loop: CASSLAIRSDYGYTF. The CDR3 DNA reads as TGTGCCAGCAGCTTGGCGATCCGGTCCGATTATGGCTACACCTTC.

The CDR3 coding sequence is TGTGCCACCAGCAGAGATCGGAGGGCGGGTAAGGATACGCAGTATTTT. It codes for CATSRDRRAGKDTQYF. The chain recombines TRBV15 with TRBJ2-3; possible D gene TRBD2, 6 bases. Germline lookup yields CDR1 LNHNV and CDR2 YYDKDF (reference sequence). The CDR3 is made up of 16 amino acids. V lost 0 bases, J lost 6 bases, and 16 bases lay in between.

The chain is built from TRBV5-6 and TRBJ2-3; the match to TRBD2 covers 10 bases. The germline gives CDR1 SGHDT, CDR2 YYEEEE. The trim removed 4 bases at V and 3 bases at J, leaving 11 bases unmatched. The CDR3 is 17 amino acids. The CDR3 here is CASSPLAGAPRTDTQYF. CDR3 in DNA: TGTGCCAGCAGCCCCCTAGCGGGGGCTCCCAGGACAGATACGCAGTATTTT.

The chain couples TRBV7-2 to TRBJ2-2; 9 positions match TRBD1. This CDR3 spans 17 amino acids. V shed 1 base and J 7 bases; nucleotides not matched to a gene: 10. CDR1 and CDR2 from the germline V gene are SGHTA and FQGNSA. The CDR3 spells CASSLELGGTGRGELFF. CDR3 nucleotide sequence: TGTGCCAGCAGCTTAGAGTTGGGAGGGACAGGGCGCGGGGAGCTGTTTTTT.

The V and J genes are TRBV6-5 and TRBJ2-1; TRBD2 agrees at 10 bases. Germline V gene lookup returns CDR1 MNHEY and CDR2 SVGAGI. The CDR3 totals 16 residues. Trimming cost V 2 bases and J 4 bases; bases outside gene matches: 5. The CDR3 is CASSYEGSGGYNEQFF. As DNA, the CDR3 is TGTGCCAGCAGTTACGAGGGTAGCGGGGGGTACAATGAGCAGTTCTTC.

The CDR3 region is CAWSRDLVLYTF. In DNA, the CDR3 is TGTGCCTGGAGTAGGGACCTGGTTCTTTACACCTTC. The genes are TRBV30 and TRBJ1-2; tentatively, D is TRBD1 (5 bases). Trimming shortened V by 2 bases and J by 11 bases, and 15 bases separated the two germline ends. CDR1 and CDR2 from the germline V gene are GTSNPN and SVGIG (reference sequence). CDR3 length: 12 residues.

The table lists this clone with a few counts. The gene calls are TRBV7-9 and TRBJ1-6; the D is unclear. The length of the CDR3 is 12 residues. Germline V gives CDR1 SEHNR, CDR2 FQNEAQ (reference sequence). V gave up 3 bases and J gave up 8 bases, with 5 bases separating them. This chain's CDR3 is CASSFGDSPLHF. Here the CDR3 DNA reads TGTGCCAGCAGCTTCGGGGATTCACCCCTCCACTTT.

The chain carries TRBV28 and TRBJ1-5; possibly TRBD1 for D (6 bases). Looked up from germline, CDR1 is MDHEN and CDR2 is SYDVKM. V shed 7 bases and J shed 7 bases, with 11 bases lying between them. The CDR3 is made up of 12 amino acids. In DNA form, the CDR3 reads TGTGCCAGCACTAGGGGGGTCCAGCCCCAGCATTTT. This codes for CASTRGVQPQHF.

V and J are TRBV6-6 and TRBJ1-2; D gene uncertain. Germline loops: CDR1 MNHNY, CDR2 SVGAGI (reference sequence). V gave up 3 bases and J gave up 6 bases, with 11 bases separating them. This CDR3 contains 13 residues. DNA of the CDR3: TGTGCCAGCAGTTATGGCCCGCCTGATGGCTACACCTTC. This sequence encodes CASSYGPPDGYTF.

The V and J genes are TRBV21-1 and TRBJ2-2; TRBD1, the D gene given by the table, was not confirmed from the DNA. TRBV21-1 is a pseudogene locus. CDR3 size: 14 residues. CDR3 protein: CASSKQGAIGELFF. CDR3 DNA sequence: TGTGCCAGCAGCAAGCAGGGGGCAATCGGGGAGCTGTTTTTT.

CDR3 DNA: TGTGCCAGTAGTATAGTCTCCGGCGGGGGCGATGAGCAGTTCTTC. Its protein product is CASSIVSGGGDEQFF. The rearrangement uses TRBV19 and TRBJ2-1, with D possibly TRBD2 on 7 matching bases. Looked up from germline, CDR1 is LNHDA and CDR2 is SQIVND (reference sequence). V shed 1 base and J shed 8 bases, with 15 bases lying between them. There are 15 residues in the CDR3.

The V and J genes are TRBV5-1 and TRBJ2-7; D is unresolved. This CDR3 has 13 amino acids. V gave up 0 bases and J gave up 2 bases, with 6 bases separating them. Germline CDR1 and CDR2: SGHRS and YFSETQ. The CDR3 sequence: CASSLAATYEQYF. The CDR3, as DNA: TGCGCCAGCAGCTTGGCGGCCACCTACGAGCAGTACTTC.

The CDR3 reads CASSASSRGFYNEQFF. CDR3 bases: TGCGCCAGCAGCGCGTCCTCCCGGGGGTTCTACAATGAGCAGTTCTTC. The chain combines TRBV5-1 with TRBJ2-1; a weak D match, TRBD2 (6 bases). Germline loops: CDR1 SGHRS, CDR2 YFSETQ. Trimming stripped 4 bases from V and 3 bases from J, with 17 bases between. This CDR3 has 16 residues.

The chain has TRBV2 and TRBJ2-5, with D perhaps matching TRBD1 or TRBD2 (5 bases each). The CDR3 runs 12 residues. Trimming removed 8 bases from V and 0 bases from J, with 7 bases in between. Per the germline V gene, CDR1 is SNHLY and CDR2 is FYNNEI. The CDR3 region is CASGTHQETQYF. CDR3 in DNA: TGTGCCAGCGGGACCCACCAAGAGACCCAGTACTTC. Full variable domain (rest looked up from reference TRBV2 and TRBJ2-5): EPEVTQTPSHQVTQMGQEVILRCVPISNHLYFYWYRQILGQKVEFLVSFYNNEISEKSEIFDDQFSVERPDGSNFTLKIRSTKLEDSAMYFCASGTHQETQYFGPGTRLLVL.

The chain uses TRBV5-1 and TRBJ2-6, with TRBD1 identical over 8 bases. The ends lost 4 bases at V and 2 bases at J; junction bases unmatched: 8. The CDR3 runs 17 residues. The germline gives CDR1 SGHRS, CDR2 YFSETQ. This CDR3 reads CASSGGTGSPGANVLTF. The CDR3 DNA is TGCGCCAGCAGCGGAGGGACAGGTAGTCCTGGGGCCAACGTCCTGACTTTC.

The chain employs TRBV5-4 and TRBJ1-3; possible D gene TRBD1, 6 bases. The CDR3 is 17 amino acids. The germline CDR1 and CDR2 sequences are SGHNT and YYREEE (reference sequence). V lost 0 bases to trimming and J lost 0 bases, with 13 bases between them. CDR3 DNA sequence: TGTGCCAGCAGCTTGGTCTTAACAGGGCTCTCTGGAAACACCATATATTTT. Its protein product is CASSLVLTGLSGNTIYF. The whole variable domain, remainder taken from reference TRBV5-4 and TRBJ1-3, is ETGVTQSPTHLIKTRGQQVTLRCSSQSGHNTVSWYQQALGQGPQFIFQYYREEENGRGNFPPRFSGLQFPNYSSELNVNALELDDSALYLCASSLVLTGLSGNTIYFGEGSWLTVV.